This passage covers 20 T cell receptor beta chains from one sample sequenced in a study of cytomegalovirus exposure and HLA in healthy donors. It was with 60 Vbeta and 13 Jbeta primers that the PCR ran. Produced via immunoSEQ multiplex PCR; TCRdb's table is partial and in-frame only. The table shows fewer than 200,000 clones, with 79% occurring only once. Specimen: PBMCs. The source of these receptors is a woman aged 40 to 49 in good health and CMV-seronegative.

The J gene is TRBJ1-3, the V gene TRBV19, with 8 bases identical to TRBD1. Looked up from germline, CDR1 is LNHDA and CDR2 is SQIVND (reference sequence). The CDR3 covers 16 residues. The junction had 10 bases not matched to a gene; V was cut back by 8 bases and J by 1 base. CDR3 nucleotides: TGTGCCAGTCAAATAGGGCAGGGGGCGTCTGGAAACACCATATATTTT. Protein: CASQIGQGASGNTIYF. The whole variable domain, remainder taken from reference TRBV19 and TRBJ1-3, is DGGITQSPKYLFRKEGQNVTLSCEQNLNHDAMYWYRQDPGQGLRLIYYSQIVNDFQKGDIAEGYSVSREKKESFPLTVTSAQKNPTAFYLCASQIGQGASGNTIYFGEGSWLTVV.

V and J are TRBV25-1 and TRBJ2-2; a weak D match, TRBD1 (6 bases). Germline V gene sequence: CDR1 MGHDK, CDR2 SYGVNS. Trimming left V 4 bases short and J 4 bases short, with 10 bases between. The CDR3 runs 14 residues. The CDR3 DNA is TGTGCCAGCAGTGCGCTAGGGGGCACCGGGGAGCTGTTTTTT. Amino acids: CASSALGGTGELFF.

The gene calls are TRBV28 and TRBJ1-2, with D maybe TRBD1 (5 bases). The CDR3 has 15 amino acids. Germline CDR1 and CDR2: MDHEN and SYDVKM. V shed 5 bases and J shed 8 bases, with 21 bases lying between them. CDR3 sequence: CASSPLYQGGRGYTF. CDR3 sequence (DNA): TGTGCCAGCAGTCCCCTCTATCAGGGCGGTAGGGGCTACACCTTC.

The chain couples TRBV6-1 to TRBJ2-5; TRBD1 matches at 7 bases. The CDR3 runs to 13 residues. CDR1 and CDR2 (germline): MNHNS, SASEGT. V gave up 2 bases and J gave up 6 bases; unmatched junction bases: 3. The CDR3 region is CASSEQGEKTQYF. The CDR3 DNA reads as TGTGCCAGCAGTGAACAGGGGGAGAAGACCCAGTACTTC.

The chain links TRBV2 to TRBJ1-2; 8 nucleotides agree with TRBD1. Germline V gene data show CDR1 as SNHLY and CDR2 as FYNNEI. V dropped 4 bases and J dropped 4; count of bases not matched to a gene: 14. The CDR3 length is 17 residues. The CDR3 DNA follows: TGTGCCAGCAGTGGTTGGGACAGGAACTTGAGTTCCTATGGCTACACCTTC. It translates to CASSGWDRNLSSYGYTF.

J is TRBJ1-1 and V is TRBV19; D possibly corresponds to TRBD1 (5 bases). This CDR3 spans 14 amino acids. Germline assignment: CDR1 LNHDA and CDR2 SQIVND (reference sequence). V was clipped by 7 bases and J by 1 base, with 13 bases between them. In DNA form, the CDR3 reads TGTGCCAGTAACCTAGGGAGGGGGAACACTGAAGCTTTCTTT. Amino acids: CASNLGRGNTEAFF.

The genes are TRBV6-1 and TRBJ2-7, with 14 bases that match TRBD2. Germline values: CDR1 MNHNS, CDR2 SASEGT. J gave up 5 bases and V 4 bases, and 4 bases lay outside the gene matches. This CDR3 region has 15 residues. The CDR3 DNA sequence: TGTGCCAGCAGTGCGACTAGCGGGGGGGCCAACGAGCAGTACTTC. Its translation: CASSATSGGANEQYF.

The chain links TRBV4-3 to TRBJ2-5; weak D call: TRBD1 (6 bases). Germline V lookup: CDR1 LGHNA, CDR2 YSLEER. CDR3 length: 16 residues. The V and J ends lost 1 base and 9 bases respectively, with 21 bases between them. The CDR3 DNA reads TGCGCCAGCAGCCAAGCCGCCAGGGGCGGCGGGTTCCCCCAGTACTTC. It translates to CASSQAARGGGFPQYF.

This clone was detected ten times or more. CDR3 loop: CAWSTSQIYNEQFF. The CDR3 DNA is TGTGCCTGGAGTACTAGCCAGATTTACAATGAGCAGTTCTTC. The V and J genes are TRBV30 and TRBJ2-1, with D possibly matching TRBD2 (6 bases). V was pared by 2 bases and J by 4 bases, with 12 bases between. CDR1 is GTSNPN, CDR2 SVGIG, per germline (reference sequence). The CDR3 runs to 14 residues.

In DNA form, the CDR3 reads TGTGCCAGCAGCCTGACAGGGGGCTTTAATGAGCAGTTCTTC. It is translated as CASSLTGGFNEQFF. The V and J genes are TRBV7-2 and TRBJ2-1; 10 bases agree with TRBD1. The CDR3 has 14 residues. With V trimmed by 5 bases and J by 7 bases, 5 bases remained unmatched. CDR1 SGHTA and CDR2 FQGNSA come from the germline V gene.

The chain recombines TRBV5-1 with TRBJ2-7; D unclear. V was clipped by 0 bases and J by 5 bases, with 6 bases between them. Germline V gene sequence: CDR1 SGHRS, CDR2 YFSETQ. The CDR3 runs 12 residues. DNA for the CDR3: TGCGCCAGCAGCTTGGACTTCCACGAGCAGTACTTC. Its translation: CASSLDFHEQYF.

This clone was observed a few times. The genes are TRBV10-3 and TRBJ2-2, with 8 bases aligning to TRBD1. Germline V gene data show CDR1 as ENHRY and CDR2 as SYGVKD. The ends lost 3 bases at V and 8 bases at J; junction bases unmatched: 8. The CDR3 is made up of 15 amino acids. The DNA for the CDR3 is TGTGCCATCAGTGACGACGACAGGGGAAGGGGGGAGCTGTTTTTT. This encodes CAISDDDRGRGELFF.

The rearrangement uses TRBV7-9 and TRBJ2-7; TRBD2 might be the D (6 bases). The length of the CDR3 is 15 residues. Germline V CDR1 and CDR2: SEHNR, FQNEAQ (reference sequence). The V end was cut by 1 base, the J end by 2 bases, with 12 bases between. As DNA, the CDR3 is TGTGCCAGCAGCTTAGTGCCCCGCGGGGCCTACGAGCAGTACTTC. Translating it yields CASSLVPRGAYEQYF.

The V gene is TRBV18, the J gene TRBJ2-7; no firm D call. Germline CDR1 reads KGHSH; CDR2 reads LQKENI. CDR3 length: 12 residues. The V end lost 3 bases, the J end lost 4 bases, and 7 bases lay between the germline ends. The CDR3 DNA follows: TGTGCCAGCTCACCTGCCAGGTACGAGCAGTACTTC. It translates to CASSPARYEQYF.

The chain links TRBV15 to TRBJ2-7; 8 bases match TRBD2. J gave up 5 bases and V 0 bases, and 12 bases lay outside the gene matches. The V gene's germline CDR1 is LNHNV and CDR2 YYDKDF (reference sequence). The CDR3 has 17 residues. The CDR3 sequence is CATSRESFAGGINEQYF. DNA for the CDR3: TGTGCCACCAGCAGAGAAAGTTTTGCGGGGGGCATCAACGAGCAGTACTTC. The full variable domain, with the rest looked up from reference TRBV15 and TRBJ2-7, is DAMVIQNPRYQVTQFGKPVTLSCSQTLNHNVMYWYQQKSSQAPKLLFHYYDKDFNNEADTPDNFQSRRPNTSFCFLDIRSPGLGDTAMYLCATSRESFAGGINEQYFGPGTRLTVT.

This chain uses TRBV18 with TRBJ2-7; 9 nucleotides line up with TRBD2. CDR3 length equals 14 residues. V dropped 5 bases and J dropped 5; count of bases not matched to a gene: 7. Germline values: CDR1 KGHSH, CDR2 LQKENI. The CDR3 reads CASSSLAGADEQYF. CDR3 sequence (DNA): TGTGCCAGCTCATCTTTAGCGGGAGCGGACGAGCAGTACTTC. The whole variable domain, filled in from reference TRBV18 and TRBJ2-7, reads NAGVMQNPRHLVRRRGQEARLRCSPMKGHSHVYWYRQLPEEGLKFMVYLQKENIIDESGMPKERFSAEFPKEGPSILRIQQVVRGDSAAYFCASSSLAGADEQYFGPGTRLTVT.

CDR3: CASSKVKTGKTGELFF. CDR3 bases: TGTGCCAGCAGCAAAGTGAAGACAGGGAAGACCGGGGAGCTGTTTTTT. This sequence joins TRBV21-1 and TRBJ2-2; no check of the table's D call, TRBD1, against the DNA was made. TRBV21-1 is tagged as a pseudogene. This CDR3 is built from 16 residues.

The chain couples TRBV11-3 to TRBJ1-1, with TRBD1 identical over 9 bases. Germline-derived CDR1 and CDR2 are SGHNT and YENEEA. The CDR3 spans 19 residues. V trimming: 5 bases; J trimming: 3 bases; junction bases outside the gene matches: 19. The CDR3 sequence: CASSLSGHLTGGWDTEAFF. The CDR3 nucleotides read TGTGCCAGCAGCCTTAGCGGGCACCTCACAGGGGGCTGGGACACTGAAGCTTTCTTT.

The V gene is TRBV7-9, the J gene TRBJ2-7; the D gene is possibly TRBD1 (6 bases). V was trimmed by 5 bases and J by 3 bases, leaving 20 bases between them. CDR1 and CDR2 (germline): SEHNR, FQNEAQ (reference sequence). The CDR3 covers 16 residues. In DNA form, the CDR3 reads TGTGCCAGCAGCCTACCTACTCCGGGACAATGCTACGAGCAGTACTTC. Residues: CASSLPTPGQCYEQYF.

V is TRBV7-6 and J is TRBJ1-5, with D unresolved. The CDR3 covers 13 residues. In germline, CDR1 is SGHVS, CDR2 FNYEAQ. V shed 0 bases and J shed 5 bases, with 5 bases lying between them. For the CDR3, the DNA is TGTGCCAGCAGCTTAGCGGTAGATCAGCCCCAGCATTTT. This sequence encodes CASSLAVDQPQHF.